This is a list of T cell receptor beta chains from one sample in a study of blood T cell repertoires in COVID-19. Assay: immunoSEQ multiplex PCR; the TCRdb copy retains only in-frame clones and omits some. The table records 150,000 to 200,000 clones, approximately 90% of them present only once. Sequenced sample: peripheral blood. These receptors all come from a woman aged 60-75 years who had recovered from COVID-19. CDR3s include the opening cysteine and the closing phenylalanine or tryptophan. The D gene is left open where the match is weak. The size of a clone is reported for some rows only, either as once, few or many, or as a class for expanded clones.

.	.	TRBJ2-2	TRBV9	CASSVVAAAGELFF	TGTGCCAGCAGCGTAGTGGCGGCGGCCGGGGAGCTGTTTTTT
.	TRBD1	TRBJ1-2	TRBV9	CASSNTLTGQGDYGYTF	TGTGCCAGCAGCAACACTCTCACTGGACAGGGGGACTATGGCTACACCTTC
.	.	TRBJ1-2	TRBV5-5	CASSLTRVEGYTF	TGTGCCAGCAGCTTGACACGGGTTGAGGGCTACACCTTC
few	.	TRBJ2-1	TRBV7-9	CASSLAGVEAKGQFF	TGTGCCAGCAGCTTAGCAGGGGTAGAGGCTAAGGGGCAGTTCTTC
.	.	TRBJ2-5	TRBV12-3/TRBV12-4	CASRRGQETQYF	TGTGCCAGCAGGCGGGGCCAAGAGACCCAGTACTTC
.	TRBD1	TRBJ1-5	TRBV19	CAMYDDRGQPQHF	TGTGCAATGTATGATGACAGGGGACAGCCCCAGCATTTT
few	.	TRBJ2-7	TRBV18	CASSPQGDSYEQYF	TGTGCCAGCTCACCACAGGGAGACTCCTACGAGCAGTACTTC
.	.	TRBJ1-4	TRBV3-1/TRBV3-2	CASSRRGSEKLFF	TGTGCCAGCAGCCGTCGAGGTTCTGAAAAACTGTTTTTT
.	.	TRBJ2-2	TRBV19	CASSIKAGATGELFF	TGTGCCAGTAGTATAAAGGCAGGCGCCACCGGGGAGCTGTTTTTT
few	TRBD1	TRBJ1-4	TRBV2	CASSFQGAREKLFF	TGTGCCAGCAGTTTCCAGGGGGCGCGTGAAAAACTGTTTTTT
.	.	TRBJ1-1	TRBV6-5	CARRGLNTEAFF	TGTGCCAGAAGGGGCCTGAACACTGAAGCTTTCTTT
.	.	TRBJ1-2	TRBV28	CASSSSGGVGANYGYTF	TGTGCCAGCAGTTCGTCAGGAGGGGTGGGGGCTAACTATGGCTACACCTTC
.	.	TRBJ1-5	TRBV7-8	CASSVLGQPQHF	TGTGCCAGCAGCGTTCTAGGACAGCCCCAGCATTTT
.	.	TRBJ1-1	TRBV2	CASSVMGLMNTEAFF	TGTGCCAGCAGTGTCATGGGGCTCATGAACACTGAAGCTTTCTTT
.	.	TRBJ2-6	TRBV7-9	CASSPLVAGANVLTF	TGTGCCAGCAGTCCCCTGGTAGCGGGGGCCAACGTCCTGACTTTC
.	TRBD2	TRBJ2-5	TRBV11-1	CASRPRTGRVETQYF	TGTGCCAGCAGACCGAGAACCGGGAGGGTTGAGACCCAGTACTTC
few	.	TRBJ2-7	TRBV5-1	CASSLAPGGRANEQYF	TGCGCCAGCAGCTTAGCCCCGGGGGGCAGGGCGAACGAGCAGTACTTC
once	TRBD2	TRBJ2-1	TRBV12-3/TRBV12-4	CASGSGGDNEQFF	TGTGCCAGCGGGAGCGGGGGGGACAATGAGCAGTTCTTC
.	TRBD2	TRBJ2-5	TRBV6-6	CASSRSGGAVEETQYF	TGTGCCAGCAGTCGTAGCGGGGGGGCGGTTGAAGAGACCCAGTACTTC
.	TRBD2	TRBJ2-5	TRBV9	CASGPGLAIETQYF	TGTGCCAGCGGACCGGGACTAGCGATAGAGACCCAGTACTTC
.	.	TRBJ1-1	TRBV28	CASSLSNGGKAFF	TGTGCCAGCAGTTTAAGTAACGGGGGTAAAGCTTTCTTT
.	TRBD1	TRBJ2-3	TRBV13	CASSPRTGGLGDTQYF	TGTGCCAGCAGCCCTCGGACAGGGGGCTTGGGAGATACGCAGTATTTT
.	.	TRBJ2-2	TRBV9	CASSVVAGVNTGELFF	TGTGCCAGCAGCGTAGTTGCGGGTGTGAACACCGGGGAGCTGTTTTTT
.	.	TRBJ1-1	TRBV15	CATSRLQGTAFF	TGTGCCACCAGCAGATTACAGGGAACAGCTTTCTTT
.	TRBD1	TRBJ2-1	TRBV7-3	CASSLMGDRGNEQFF	TGTGCCAGCAGTTTGATGGGGGACAGGGGGAATGAGCAGTTCTTC
.	TRBD1	TRBJ1-4	TRBV9	CASSIATGFATNEKLFF	TGTGCCAGCAGCATAGCGACAGGGTTTGCAACTAATGAAAAACTGTTTTTT
once	.	TRBJ1-2	TRBV19	CASNLEGGDTTNYGYTF	TGTGCCAGTAACCTCGAGGGAGGGGACACGACTAACTATGGCTACACCTTC
once	TRBD2	TRBJ2-3	TRBV24-1	CATSESRTSSGDTQYF	TGTGCCACCAGTGAATCTAGAACGTCTAGCGGGGATACGCAGTATTTT
.	TRBD1	TRBJ1-4	TRBV19	CASSIPGQRATNEKLFF	TGTGCCAGTAGTATACCGGGACAGAGAGCAACTAATGAAAAACTGTTTTTT